The 25 T cell receptor beta chains in this list originate from one sample, sequenced in a study of patients and donors after allogeneic stem cell transplantation. TCRdb reprocessed the RT-PCR reads with MiXCR, giving one entry per CDR3 protein. The data contain around 200,000 distinct CDR3 sequences, around two fifths of them seen just once; the ten biggest clones take up under 14%. The sequenced sample consisted of blood, either unsorted or a sorted T cell fraction (not recorded which). These receptors came from a human donor who was either an allogeneic HSCT recipient or a stem cell or donor lymphocyte infusion donor (not recorded which). It is not recorded whose cells these are; they may come from a transplant donor.

V gene TRBV12-3 or TRBV12-4 combines with J gene TRBJ1-5; no clear D gene. V lost 4 bases to trimming and J lost 6 bases, with 13 bases between them. The CDR3 is 14 amino acids. The CDR3 DNA follows: TGTGCCAGCAGTTCCCGGCCGGTCTCTCAGCCCCAGCATTTT. Translated: CASSSRPVSQPQHF.

This clonotype showed up just a few times. The chain recombines TRBV13 with TRBJ1-1, with 8 bases lining up with TRBD1. V trimming: 5 bases; J trimming: 6 bases; junction bases outside the gene matches: 14. Looked up from germline, CDR1 is PRHDT and CDR2 is FYEKMQ (reference sequence). The CDR3 runs 16 residues. The CDR3: CASSIRTRTGSAEAFF. The CDR3 nucleotides are TGTGCCAGCAGCATTAGGACTCGGACAGGGTCCGCTGAAGCTTTCTTT.

This clonotype was detected only a few times. V gene TRBV6-6 combines with J gene TRBJ2-3; TRBD1 matches 7 bases. CDR1 is MNHNY and CDR2 is SVGAGI in the germline V gene (reference sequence). The CDR3 totals 15 residues. Trimming took 5 bases from V and 2 from J; bases not matched to a gene: 7. Here the CDR3 reads CASSRDSTTTDTQYF. As DNA, the CDR3 is TGTGCCAGCAGTCGGGACAGCACTACCACAGATACGCAGTATTTT.

The chain carries TRBV5-1 and TRBJ2-1; 12 positions match TRBD2. CDR1 is SGHRS and CDR2 is YFSETQ in the germline V gene. The CDR3 has 15 residues. The ends lost 4 bases at V and 9 bases at J; junction bases unmatched: 8. CDR3 sequence: CASSPTSGGGFEQFF. For the CDR3, the DNA is TGCGCCAGCAGCCCGACTAGCGGGGGAGGTTTTGAGCAGTTCTTC.

J is TRBJ1-3 and V is TRBV5-1; D is unclear. CDR1 is SGHRS and CDR2 is YFSETQ in the germline V gene. Trimming shortened V by 4 bases and J by 0 bases, and 11 bases separated the two germline ends. This CDR3 comprises 15 residues. CDR3 region: CASSPGPNSGNTIYF. In DNA, the CDR3 is TGCGCCAGCAGCCCCGGACCGAACTCTGGAAACACCATATATTTT. Full variable domain (remainder filled in from reference TRBV5-1 and TRBJ1-3): KAGVTQTPRYLIKTRGQQVTLSCSPISGHRSVSWYQQTPGQGLQFLFEYFSETQRNKGNFPGRFSGRQFSNSRSEMNVSTLELGDSALYLCASSPGPNSGNTIYFGEGSWLTVV.

Of note for this clonotype: Here the CDR3 omits its conserved ending phenylalanine or tryptophan, so a read error is the likely source. The rearrangement uses TRBV18 and TRBJ2-7, with D unclear. V lost 0 bases, J lost 7 bases, and 10 bases lay in between. The CDR3 sequence is 13 residues long. Germline V gene sequence: CDR1 KGHSH, CDR2 LQKENI. The chain's CDR3 is CASSPPERREQYL. The CDR3 nucleotides read TGTGCCAGCTCACCACCGGAGCGCCGAGAGCAGTACCTC.

The chain links TRBV20-1 to TRBJ2-2, with a possible D match to TRBD2 (6 bases). CDR3 length: 15 amino acids. Trimming removed 3 bases from V and 2 bases from J, with 13 bases in between. Looked up from germline, CDR1 is DFQATT and CDR2 is SNEGSKA (reference sequence). As DNA, the CDR3 is TGCAGTGCTAGGAAGAGACTAGTCAACACCGGGGAGCTGTTTTTT. The encoded protein is CSARKRLVNTGELFF.

This clonotype was recorded once. V usage is TRBV24-1 and J usage is TRBJ2-3, with TRBD2 matching 8 bases. The CDR3 consists of 13 residues. The germline V gene has CDR1 KGHDR and CDR2 SFDVKD. The V gene end was trimmed by 7 bases and the J gene end by 11 bases; junction bases not matched to a gene: 10. CDR3 residues: CATSVTGTSKQYF. CDR3 in DNA: TGTGCCACCAGCGTGACCGGGACTAGTAAGCAGTATTTT.

This chain joins TRBV20-1 and TRBJ2-7, with D perhaps TRBD1 or TRBD2 (6 bases each). The CDR3 is made up of 11 amino acids. Trimming left V 6 bases short and J 5 bases short, with 11 bases between. Germline V gene data show CDR1 as DFQATT and CDR2 as SNEGSKA (reference sequence). CDR3 loop: CSAVGGNEQYF. CDR3 DNA sequence: TGCAGTGCAGTGGGGGGCAACGAGCAGTACTTC.

This chain connects TRBV4-2 to TRBJ2-3, with 8 bases identical to TRBD1. Trimming removed 7 bases from V and 2 bases from J; junction bases left unmatched: 8. The CDR3 is 15 amino acids. Germline values: CDR1 LGHNA, CDR2 YNFKEQ. The DNA for the CDR3 is TGTGCCAGCAAGAGACAGGGGAAAATCACAGATACGCAGTATTTT. Its translation is CASKRQGKITDTQYF.

The rearrangement links TRBV12-3 or TRBV12-4 to TRBJ1-4; the D gene is possibly TRBD1 (5 bases). Trimming left V 6 bases short and J 10 bases short, with 15 bases between. The CDR3 consists of 13 residues. The CDR3 loop reads CASRQSGGGKLFF. The CDR3 coding sequence is TGTGCCAGCAGACAATCCGGGGGGGGAAAACTGTTTTTT.

V and J are TRBV5-1 and TRBJ1-6; TRBD1 aligns across 7 bases. CDR1 is SGHRS, CDR2 YFSETQ, per germline. The trim removed 3 bases at V and 7 bases at J, leaving 7 bases unmatched. This CDR3 comprises 15 residues. CDR3 sequence: CASSWEGGRNSPLHF. The CDR3 DNA is TGCGCCAGCAGCTGGGAAGGGGGCAGGAATTCACCCCTCCACTTT.

This chain links TRBV4-3 with TRBJ1-6; 7 positions match TRBD1. J was trimmed by 8 bases and V by 3 bases; bases with no gene match: 22. From germline, CDR1 is LGHNA and CDR2 YSLEER. This CDR3 contains 20 residues. DNA of the CDR3: TGCGCCAGCAGCCATATTGTCGGGACAGATTTACTCATCCCCTATTCACCCCTCCACTTT. It yields the protein CASSHIVGTDLLIPYSPLHF.

V gene TRBV15 combines with J gene TRBJ2-3; 8 nucleotides match TRBD2. The germline V gene has CDR1 LNHNV and CDR2 YYDKDF (reference sequence). V lost 11 bases to trimming and J lost 6 bases; unmatched junction nucleotides: 10. This CDR3 is 13 amino acids long. CDR3 coding DNA: TGTGCCCCCCGGCGGGGGGCCGGGGATACGCAGTATTTT. This sequence encodes CAPRRGAGDTQYF.

This clonotype came up a few times. This rearrangement joins TRBV20-1 to TRBJ1-1; TRBD1 might be the D (5 bases). This CDR3 region has 18 residues. The germline V gene has CDR1 DFQATT and CDR2 SNEGSKA (reference sequence). Trimming cost V 1 base and J 4 bases, with 25 bases left between them. CDR3 sequence: CSARVGPRVGGRITEAFF. The CDR3 DNA reads as TGCAGTGCTAGAGTAGGGCCTAGGGTTGGGGGAAGGATCACTGAAGCTTTCTTT.

The chain links TRBV7-9 to TRBJ1-1; D may be TRBD1 (6 bases). Germline CDR1 reads SEHNR; CDR2 reads FQNEAQ (reference sequence). Trimming stripped 7 bases from V and 0 bases from J, with 21 bases between. The CDR3 contains 17 residues. The CDR3 nucleotides read TGTGCCAGCAACTCACGGGGGGCAGGCAAATTGAACACTGAAGCTTTCTTT. Translated: CASNSRGAGKLNTEAFF.

This chain joins TRBV27 and TRBJ2-1; D not resolved. This CDR3 spans 16 amino acids. The germline V gene encodes CDR1 MNHEY and CDR2 SMNVEV (reference sequence). V was clipped by 5 bases and J by 0 bases, with 14 bases between them. CDR3: CASSRTLSSSYNEQFF. The CDR3 bases are TGTGCCAGCAGTCGGACGCTTAGTAGCTCCTACAATGAGCAGTTCTTC.

This clonotype was counted a few times. The V and J genes are TRBV5-1 and TRBJ1-4, with D perhaps TRBD1 (5 bases). Germline CDR1 SGHRS, CDR2 YFSETQ. This CDR3 has 15 amino acids. V was cut by 0 bases and J by 3 bases, with 9 bases left in between. CDR3 in amino acids: CASSLGGTSNEKLFF. In nucleotides, the CDR3 is TGCGCCAGCAGCTTGGGGGGCACTTCTAATGAAAAACTGTTTTTT.

This clonotype was seen a handful of times. V gene TRBV5-1 combines with J gene TRBJ2-1; perhaps TRBD1 as D (6 bases). V was shortened by 0 bases and J by 6 bases, with 16 bases between the two germline ends. Germline-derived CDR1 and CDR2 are SGHRS and YFSETQ. The CDR3 consists of 16 residues. For the CDR3, the DNA is TGCGCCAGCAGCTTGGATGGGCAGGGGTGGGCCAATGAGCAGTTCTTC. Its translation is CASSLDGQGWANEQFF.

The V and J genes are TRBV20-1 and TRBJ2-5; TRBD2 might be the D (5 bases). CDR1 is DFQATT and CDR2 is SNEGSKA in the germline V gene (reference sequence). Trimming left V 8 bases short and J 5 bases short, with 12 bases between. The CDR3 sequence is 11 residues long. CDR3 DNA: TGCAGTCTTAATTCGGGGGAGACCCAGTACTTC. It yields the protein CSLNSGETQYF.

This clonotype has a handful of counts. The chain links TRBV20-1 to TRBJ1-5; the D is unclear. CDR1 is DFQATT and CDR2 is SNEGSKA in the germline V gene (reference sequence). This CDR3 spans 15 amino acids. V lost 3 bases, J lost 0 bases, and 12 bases lay in between. CDR3 nucleotide sequence: TGCAGTGCTAGGGAAGACACCCATAGCAATCAGCCCCAGCATTTT. Its translation is CSAREDTHSNQPQHF.

This clonotype turned up a few times. The rearrangement joins TRBV7-4 to TRBJ1-2; perhaps TRBD1 as D (5 bases). Germline V gives CDR1 SGHVT, CDR2 SQSDAQ. V lost 3 bases to trimming and J lost 3 bases, with 11 bases between them. The CDR3 has 14 amino acids. CDR3 residues: CASSFMGPYYGYTF. Here the CDR3 DNA reads TGTGCCAGCAGCTTCATGGGGCCCTACTATGGCTACACCTTC.

This clonotype has more than one count but fewer than ten. V gene TRBV5-1 combines with J gene TRBJ1-1; weak D call: TRBD1 (6 bases). V shed 0 bases and J shed 1 base, with 13 bases lying between them. Germline V lookup: CDR1 SGHRS, CDR2 YFSETQ. The CDR3 sequence is 16 residues long. CDR3 nucleotide sequence: TGCGCCAGCAGCTTGGAGGGCAGGGGAAGGAACACTGAAGCTTTCTTT. This sequence encodes CASSLEGRGRNTEAFF.

This chain uses TRBV3-1 with TRBJ2-3, with unresolved D. V was cut by 1 base and J by 2 bases, with 19 bases left in between. Germline CDR1 reads LGHDT; CDR2 reads YNNKEL (reference sequence). The length of the CDR3 is 18 residues. The CDR3 bases are TGTGCCAGCAGCCAAGTAGTTGGGAAAACGAGGACCACAGATACGCAGTATTTT. Protein sequence: CASSQVVGKTRTTDTQYF.

The chain uses TRBV3-1 and TRBJ1-1, with D unclear. CDR3 length: 13 amino acids. The germline CDR1 and CDR2 sequences are LGHDT and YNNKEL (reference sequence). The V gene lost 1 base and the J gene lost 0 bases, with 3 bases spanning the gap. CDR3 DNA: TGTGCCAGCAGCCAAGTAATGAACACTGAAGCTTTCTTT. Amino acid sequence: CASSQVMNTEAFF.